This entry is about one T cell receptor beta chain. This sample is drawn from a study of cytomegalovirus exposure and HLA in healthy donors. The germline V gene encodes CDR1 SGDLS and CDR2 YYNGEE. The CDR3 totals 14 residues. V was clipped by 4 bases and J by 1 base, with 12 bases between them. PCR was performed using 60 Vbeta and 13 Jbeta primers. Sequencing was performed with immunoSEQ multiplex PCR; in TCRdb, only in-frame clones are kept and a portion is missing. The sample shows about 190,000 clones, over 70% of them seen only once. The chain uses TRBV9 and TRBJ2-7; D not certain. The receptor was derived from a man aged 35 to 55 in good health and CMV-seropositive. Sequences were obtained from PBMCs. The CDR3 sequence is CASSTSMESYEQYF. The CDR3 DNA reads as TGTGCCAGCAGCACGAGTATGGAGTCCTACGAGCAGTACTTC.